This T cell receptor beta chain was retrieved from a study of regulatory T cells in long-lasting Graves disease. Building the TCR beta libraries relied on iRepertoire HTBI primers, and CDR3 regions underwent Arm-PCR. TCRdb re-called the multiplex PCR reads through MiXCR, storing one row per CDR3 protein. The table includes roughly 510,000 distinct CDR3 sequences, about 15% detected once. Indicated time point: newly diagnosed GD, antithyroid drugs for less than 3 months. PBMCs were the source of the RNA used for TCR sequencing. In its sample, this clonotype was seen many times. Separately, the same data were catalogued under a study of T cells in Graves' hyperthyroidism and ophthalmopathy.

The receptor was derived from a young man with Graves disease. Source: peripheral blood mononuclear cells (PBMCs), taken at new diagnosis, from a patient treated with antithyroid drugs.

Here the CDR3 reads CASSYNRDSSFGYTF. The CDR3 DNA sequence: TGTGCCAGCAGTTACAACCGGGACTCAAGTTTTGGCTACACCTTC. The gene calls are TRBV6-2 or TRBV6-3 and TRBJ1-2, with D maybe TRBD1 (5 bases). V shed 2 bases and J shed 7 bases, with 17 bases lying between them. This CDR3 has 15 residues. CDR1 MNHEY and CDR2 SVGEGT come from the germline V gene.